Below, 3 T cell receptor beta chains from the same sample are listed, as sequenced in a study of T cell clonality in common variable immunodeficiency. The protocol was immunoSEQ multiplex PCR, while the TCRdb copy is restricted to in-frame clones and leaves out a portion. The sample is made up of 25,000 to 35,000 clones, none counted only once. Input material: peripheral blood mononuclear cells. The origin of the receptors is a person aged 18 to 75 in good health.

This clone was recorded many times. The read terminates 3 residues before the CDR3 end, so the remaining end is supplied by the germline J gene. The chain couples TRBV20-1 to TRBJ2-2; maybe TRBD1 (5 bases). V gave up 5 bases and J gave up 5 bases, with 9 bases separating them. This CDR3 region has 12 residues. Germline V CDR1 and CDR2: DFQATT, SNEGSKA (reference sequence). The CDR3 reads CSAPGITGELFF. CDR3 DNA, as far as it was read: TGCAGTGCTCCAGGGATAACCGGGGAG.

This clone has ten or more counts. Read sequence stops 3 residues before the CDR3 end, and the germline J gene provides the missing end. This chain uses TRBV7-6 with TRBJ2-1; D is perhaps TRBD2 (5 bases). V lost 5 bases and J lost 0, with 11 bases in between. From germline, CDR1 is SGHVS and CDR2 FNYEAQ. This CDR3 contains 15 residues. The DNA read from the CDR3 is TGTGCCAGCAGCGCGACTACAAGCTCCTACAATGAG. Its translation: CASSATTSSYNE. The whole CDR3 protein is CASSATTSSYNEQFF. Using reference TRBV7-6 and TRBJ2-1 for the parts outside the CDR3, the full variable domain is GAGVSQSPRYKVTKRGQDVALRCDPISGHVSLYWYRQALGQGPEFLTYFNYEAQQDKSGLPNDRFSAERPEGSISTLTIQRTEQRDSAMYRCASSATTSSYNEQFFGPGTRLTVL.

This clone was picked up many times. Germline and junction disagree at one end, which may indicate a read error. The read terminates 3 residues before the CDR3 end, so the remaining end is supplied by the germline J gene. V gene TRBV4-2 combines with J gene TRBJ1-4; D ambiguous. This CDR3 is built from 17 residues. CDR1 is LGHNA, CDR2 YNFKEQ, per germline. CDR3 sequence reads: CASSQDGGSLGPEKLFF. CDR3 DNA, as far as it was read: TGCGCCAGCAGCCAAGATGGTGGGTCGTTAGGGCCTGAAAAA.